The 18 T cell receptor beta chains listed next were all sequenced from one sample in a study of T cell responses to AZD1222 COVID-19 vaccine. Produced via immunoSEQ multiplex PCR; TCRdb's table is partial and in-frame only. The sample contains roughly 100,000 clones, around 90% of which appear only once. The source was peripheral blood, collected on day 0 of AZD1222 vaccination. The receptors stem from an adult in good health.

The rearrangement joins TRBV3-1 (or the pseudogene TRBV3-2) to TRBJ1-2; tentative D call: TRBD1 (6 bases). Germline values: CDR1 LGHDT, CDR2 YNNKEL (reference sequence). The CDR3 runs to 14 residues. Trimming removed 0 bases from V and 6 bases from J, with 11 bases in between. The CDR3, as DNA: TGTGCCAGCAGCCAAGAGGTCGCAGGGGATGGCTACACCTTC. Amino acids: CASSQEVAGDGYTF.

The J gene is TRBJ1-6, the V gene TRBV7-6; maybe TRBD1 (5 bases). The CDR3 is made up of 15 amino acids. Germline CDR1 reads SGHVS; CDR2 reads FNYEAQ. Between the trimmed V and J ends, which lost 5 bases and 3 bases, there was a span of 11 bases. CDR3 sequence: CASSPIGGYNSPLHF. The CDR3 DNA reads TGTGCCAGCAGCCCCATTGGGGGCTATAATTCACCCCTCCACTTT.

The chain joins TRBV7-6 to TRBJ2-3; 7 bases align to TRBD2. V lost 4 bases and J lost 0; bases outside the gene matches: 4. The CDR3 loop spans 15 amino acids. Germline CDR1 and CDR2: SGHVS and FNYEAQ. The DNA for the CDR3 is TGTGCCAGCAGCTCGAGCGGGGTCAGCACAGATACGCAGTATTTT. Its translation: CASSSSGVSTDTQYF.

The genes are TRBV2 and TRBJ1-5; TRBD1 aligns across 8 bases. The CDR3 runs to 14 residues. CDR1 is SNHLY, CDR2 FYNNEI, per germline. Losses at the gene ends were 6 bases for V and 6 bases for J; bases not matched to a gene: 7. The CDR3 is CASRDRVVGQPQHF. The CDR3 coding sequence is TGTGCCAGCAGGGACAGGGTCGTCGGTCAGCCCCAGCATTTT.

This clone was counted a single time. J is TRBJ2-3 and V is TRBV18; D ambiguous. The V and J ends lost 7 bases and 2 bases respectively, with 4 bases between them. The CDR3 is 11 residues long. CDR1 KGHSH and CDR2 LQKENI come from the germline V gene. The CDR3 DNA sequence: TGTGCCAGCTACGCCACAGATACGCAGTATTTT. Translated: CASYATDTQYF.

The chain employs TRBV11-2 and TRBJ1-6, with D unclear. Trimming removed 6 bases from V and 8 bases from J, with 17 bases in between. This CDR3 is built from 15 residues. CDR1 is SGHAT and CDR2 is FQNNGV in the germline V gene. CDR3 loop: CASRHYRAGDSPLHF. For the CDR3, the DNA is TGTGCCAGCAGACACTACAGAGCCGGCGATTCACCCCTCCACTTT.

The chain employs TRBV10-3 and TRBJ2-5, with a tentative D call TRBD2 (6 bases). Germline V CDR1 and CDR2: ENHRY, SYGVKD. V was shortened by 3 bases and J by 1 base, with 12 bases between the two germline ends. This CDR3 is built from 15 residues. In nucleotides, the CDR3 is TGTGCCATCAGTGACCCCCTAGCGTCCCAAGAGACCCAGTACTTC. This gives the protein CAISDPLASQETQYF.

Concerning this clone itself: Other nucleotide sequences from this sample produce the same CDR3. The chain recombines TRBV28 with TRBJ2-3; the D gene is possibly TRBD2 (5 bases). Germline V lookup: CDR1 MDHEN, CDR2 SYDVKM. CDR3 length: 12 residues. V dropped 11 bases and J dropped 0 bases, with 9 bases sitting between them. CDR3 coding DNA: TGTGCCTCCCGCGGGAGCACAGATACGCAGTATTTT. Translating gives CASRGSTDTQYF.

The chain carries TRBV4-3 and TRBJ2-2; 10 bases match TRBD2. This CDR3 is 18 amino acids long. Trimming at V came to 1 base and at J to 1 base, leaving 6 bases not matched to a gene. From germline, CDR1 is LGHNA and CDR2 YSLEER. CDR3 loop: CASSQGPSGSKNTGELFF. The CDR3 nucleotides are TGCGCCAGCAGCCAAGGGCCTAGCGGGAGTAAGAACACCGGGGAGCTGTTTTTT.

The CDR3 is CASSPGRAGGLNTGELFF. The DNA for the CDR3 is TGCGCCAGCAGTCCCGGGAGAGCGGGGGGTCTCAACACCGGGGAGCTGTTTTTT. The genes are TRBV5-1 and TRBJ2-2, with 9 bases matching TRBD2. This CDR3 is 18 amino acids long. The germline gives CDR1 SGHRS, CDR2 YFSETQ. V was clipped by 5 bases and J by 2 bases; unmatched bases: 13.

The genes are TRBV7-8 and TRBJ1-2; D is possibly TRBD1 (5 bases). Germline values: CDR1 SGHVS, CDR2 FQNEAQ. V lost 1 base, J lost 10 bases, and 13 bases lay in between. The CDR3 totals 13 residues. The DNA of the CDR3 is TGTGCCAGCAGCTTAGGGGTTACAGGCGACTACACCTTC. This translates into CASSLGVTGDYTF.

This chain uses TRBV23-1 with TRBJ2-7, with D unresolved. TRBV23-1 is noted as an ORF with a role that remains uncertain. The CDR3 sequence is 17 residues long. V was cut by 1 base and J by 1 base, with 17 bases left in between. The CDR3 loop reads CASSQFRYSTYSYEQYF. CDR3 nucleotide sequence: TGCGCCAGCAGTCAATTTCGTTACAGTACCTATTCCTACGAGCAGTACTTC.

The chain employs TRBV7-2 and TRBJ1-1; tentative D call: TRBD1 (6 bases). The CDR3 consists of 16 residues. CDR1 is SGHTA and CDR2 is FQGNSA in the germline V gene. Trimming stripped 5 bases from V and 3 bases from J, with 19 bases between. This chain's CDR3 is CASSQGGGVGDTEAFF. CDR3 DNA: TGTGCCAGCAGCCAAGGTGGGGGCGTTGGTGACACTGAAGCTTTCTTT.

The chain uses TRBV28 and TRBJ1-1; no clear D gene. Germline-derived CDR1 and CDR2 are MDHEN and SYDVKM. The CDR3 contains 12 residues. Trimming shortened V by 6 bases and J by 5 bases, and 10 bases separated the two germline ends. Here the CDR3 DNA reads TGTGCCAGCAGCCTAGATTGGACTGAAGCTTTCTTT. Its translation is CASSLDWTEAFF.

The genes are TRBV25-1 and TRBJ2-1; TRBD1 matches 11 bases. V was clipped by 6 bases and J by 9 bases; unmatched bases: 10. Per the germline V gene, CDR1 is MGHDK and CDR2 is SYGVNS. The length of the CDR3 is 15 residues. The CDR3: CASSPGQGAWSEQFF. In nucleotides, the CDR3 is TGTGCCAGCAGCCCCGGACAGGGGGCTTGGAGTGAGCAGTTCTTC.

The V and J genes are TRBV6-5 and TRBJ2-1; D unclear. Germline V gene lookup returns CDR1 MNHEY and CDR2 SVGAGI. Trimming removed 6 bases at V and 4 bases at J, with 13 bases between. This CDR3 spans 14 amino acids. CDR3 amino acids: CASRPAELYNEQFF. CDR3 DNA sequence: TGTGCCAGCAGGCCAGCAGAATTATACAATGAGCAGTTCTTC.

The rearrangement joins TRBV29-1 to TRBJ1-2; D may be TRBD1 (5 bases). Trimming pared 2 bases from V and 3 bases from J, leaving 10 bases between. This CDR3 has 13 amino acids. Per the germline V gene, CDR1 is SQVTM and CDR2 is ANQGSEA. The chain's CDR3 is CSVEQGRDYGYTF. CDR3 bases: TGCAGCGTTGAACAGGGTAGAGACTATGGCTACACCTTC.

The chain carries TRBV5-4 and TRBJ1-1, with D uncertain. Germline V gene lookup returns CDR1 SGHNT and CDR2 YYREEE (reference sequence). V gave up 5 bases and J gave up 1 base, with 12 bases separating them. This CDR3 spans 14 amino acids. The CDR3 DNA reads as TGTGCCAGCAGGCTGGAATGGGGGAACACTGAAGCTTTCTTT. The encoded protein is CASRLEWGNTEAFF.